The rows below give T cell receptor beta chains drawn from one sample of a study of blood T cell repertoires in COVID-19. Clones were sequenced by immunoSEQ multiplex PCR, and TCRdb holds only the in-frame ones, with some missing. The sample includes about 200,000 clones, roughly 80% of them seen just once. Sequencing was carried out using peripheral blood. These receptors all stem from a woman aged 80 or older with acute or convalescent COVID-19. Both conserved end residues are part of each CDR3. The order of the fields is V gene, D gene, clone size, J gene, CDR3 protein, CDR3 DNA. A D gene is named only where the DNA matches it firmly. Clone size is given for some rows only: seen once, a few or many times, or a class if the clone is expanded.

TRBV7-9	-	-	TRBJ2-3	CASRRGHNTDTQYF	TGTGCCAGCAGGAGAGGACACAACACAGATACGCAGTATTTT
TRBV2	TRBD1	-	TRBJ2-5	CASSGSGGIETQYF	TGTGCCAGCAGTGGTTCAGGGGGCATAGAGACCCAGTACTTC
TRBV10-2	TRBD2	-	TRBJ2-3	CASRAPSGGAVRTDTQYF	TGCGCCAGCAGGGCACCTAGCGGGGGGGCCGTCAGGACAGATACGCAGTATTTT
TRBV5-1	TRBD1	-	TRBJ1-1	CASSPGGRINTEAFF	TGCGCCAGCAGCCCAGGGGGCCGAATAAACACTGAAGCTTTCTTT
TRBV7-2	TRBD1	-	TRBJ1-1	CASSFDRGRFTAFF	TGTGCCAGCAGCTTCGACAGGGGGCGGTTTACAGCTTTCTTT
TRBV11-2	TRBD1	-	TRBJ2-5	CASSILQTGAKTQYF	TGTGCCAGCAGCATTCTTCAGACAGGGGCAAAGACCCAGTACTTC
TRBV29-1	-	-	TRBJ1-2	CSVFDQNYGYTF	TGCAGCGTTTTCGATCAGAACTATGGCTACACCTTC
TRBV7-3	TRBD2	-	TRBJ2-2	CASSLGLATTGELFF	TGTGCCAGCAGCTTGGGACTAGCGACAACCGGGGAGCTGTTTTTT
TRBV3-1/TRBV3-2	TRBD2	-	TRBJ2-3	CASSQDRRAGVDSQYF	TGTGCCAGCAGCCAAGATCGGAGGGCGGGGGTCGATTCGCAGTATTTT
TRBV7-2	TRBD1	-	TRBJ1-1	CASSLGGTGPFATEAFF	TGTGCCAGCAGCTTAGGCGGGACAGGGCCCTTCGCCACTGAAGCTTTCTTT
TRBV7-6	-	-	TRBJ2-2	CASRSTGNTGELFF	TGTGCCAGCAGGTCCACAGGGAACACCGGGGAGCTGTTTTTT
TRBV28	-	-	TRBJ2-1	CASSLRSAAEQFF	TGTGCCAGCAGTTTAAGATCCGCGGCTGAGCAGTTCTTC
TRBV6-2/TRBV6-3	-	-	TRBJ2-5	CASSYRSGGETQYF	TGTGCCAGCAGTTACAGGAGTGGGGGGGAGACCCAGTACTTC
TRBV29-1	TRBD1	few	TRBJ1-4	CSVEDRDRGSNEKLFF	TGCAGCGTTGAAGATAGGGACAGGGGTTCTAATGAAAAACTGTTTTTT
TRBV7-9	TRBD1	-	TRBJ1-2	CASSPGGRPLDGYTF	TGTGCCAGCAGCCCAGGGGGCCGCCCGTTAGATGGCTACACCTTC
TRBV9	TRBD2	-	TRBJ2-7	CASSPRGTSGTTSYEQYF	TGTGCCAGCAGCCCTCGTGGGACTAGCGGTACCACCTCCTACGAGCAGTACTTC
TRBV18	-	once	TRBJ2-7	CASSLEEGNYEQYF	TGTGCCAGCTCTCTCGAGGAGGGGAACTACGAGCAGTACTTC
TRBV10-3	TRBD1	-	TRBJ1-2	CAIRKNPGQGDYTF	TGTGCCATCAGGAAAAACCCGGGACAGGGGGACTACACCTTC
TRBV28	TRBD2	-	TRBJ2-7	CASTSSSGSVDEQYF	TGTGCCAGCACCTCCTCGAGCGGGAGTGTAGACGAGCAGTACTTC
TRBV5-6	-	-	TRBJ1-5	CASSDGLGGTDQPQHF	TGTGCCAGCAGCGACGGACTAGGGGGAACGGATCAGCCCCAGCATTTT
TRBV19	TRBD1	once	TRBJ1-1	CASSRIQGALGTEAFF	TGTGCCAGTAGTAGAATACAGGGGGCCCTCGGCACTGAAGCTTTCTTT
TRBV7-2	-	-	TRBJ1-2	CASSYPGDVDGYTF	TGTGCCAGCAGCTACCCGGGGGACGTCGATGGCTACACCTTC
TRBV7-9	-	few	TRBJ1-6	CASSPNLGDSYNSPLHF	TGTGCCAGCAGCCCGAACCTAGGGGACTCCTATAATTCACCCCTCCACTTT